Presented here are 17 T cell receptor beta chains from one specimen sequenced in a study of technical replicates of blood from several donors. Produced via immunoSEQ multiplex PCR; TCRdb's table is partial and in-frame only. The repertoire holds 15,000 to 20,000 clones, about 86% seen once, with approximately 13% in the top ten. The sequencing sample was made of PBMCs. These receptors were taken from a human donor in good health.

The CDR3 DNA sequence: TGTGCCAGCAGCTTAGGGGACAGGGGAGAAACTGAAGCTTTCTTT. Protein: CASSLGDRGETEAFF. The chain carries TRBV11-2 and TRBJ1-1, with TRBD1 matching over 10 bases. V was clipped by 1 base and J by 5 bases; unmatched bases: 4. Germline-derived CDR1 and CDR2 are SGHAT and FQNNGV. This CDR3 spans 15 amino acids.

The chain is built from TRBV5-4 and TRBJ2-1; 13 bases match TRBD2. After removal of 4 bases from V and 8 bases from J, the junction contained 3 bases not matched to a gene. CDR3 size: 14 residues. Germline assignment: CDR1 SGHNT and CDR2 YYREEE (reference sequence). As DNA, the CDR3 is TGTGCCAGCAGCACGGGACTAGCGGGACATGAGCAGTTCTTC. Translating gives CASSTGLAGHEQFF.

In DNA form, the CDR3 reads TGTGCCTGGGGGACAAATAGCAATCAGCCCCAGCATTTT. The encoded protein is CAWGTNSNQPQHF. V is TRBV30 and J is TRBJ1-5, with a tentative D call TRBD1 (6 bases). Per germline, CDR1 GTSNPN and CDR2 SVGIG (reference sequence). Trimming stripped 5 bases from V and 0 bases from J, with 8 bases between. The CDR3 totals 13 residues.

This chain connects TRBV5-5 to TRBJ1-2, with D perhaps matching TRBD1 (6 bases). CDR3 length: 13 amino acids. Trimming left V 0 bases short and J 7 bases short, with 10 bases between. From germline, CDR1 is SGHKS and CDR2 YYEKEE (reference sequence). The CDR3, as DNA: TGTGCCAGCAGCTTGGGACAGGAAGGTGGCTACACCTTC. Its translation: CASSLGQEGGYTF.

V usage is TRBV10-3 and J usage is TRBJ1-5; D gene ambiguous. CDR1 is ENHRY and CDR2 is SYGVKD in the germline V gene. With 3 bases removed from V and 2 bases from J, the gap between germline ends came to 14 bases. The CDR3 runs to 16 residues. The chain's CDR3 is CAISERLGGRNQPQHF. CDR3 coding DNA: TGTGCCATCAGTGAAAGGCTGGGAGGCCGCAATCAGCCCCAGCATTTT.

The chain is built from TRBV5-4 and TRBJ1-1; D gene ambiguous. V lost 0 bases and J 0 bases, leaving 6 bases between the germline ends. The CDR3 spans 14 residues. Germline V gene data show CDR1 as SGHNT and CDR2 as YYREEE (reference sequence). This CDR3 is CASSLARLNTEAFF. CDR3 sequence (DNA): TGTGCCAGCAGCTTGGCCAGGTTGAACACTGAAGCTTTCTTT.

V is TRBV28 and J is TRBJ1-2, with a tentative D call TRBD1 (5 bases). Germline-derived CDR1 and CDR2 are MDHEN and SYDVKM. The V end lost 5 bases, the J end lost 4 bases, and 17 bases lay between the germline ends. This CDR3 comprises 15 residues. CDR3 loop: CASSPGGGLGYGYTF. CDR3 sequence (DNA): TGTGCCAGCAGTCCCGGGGGGGGGTTGGGCTATGGCTACACCTTC.

V gene TRBV7-3 combines with J gene TRBJ2-7; 11 positions match TRBD1. V shed 4 bases, J shed 4 bases, and the junction held 6 bases outside the gene matches. This CDR3 spans 15 amino acids. The germline V gene encodes CDR1 SGHTA and CDR2 FQGTGA. The CDR3 DNA reads as TGTGCCAGCAGCTATACCGGGACAGGGGGATACGAGCAGTACTTC. This gives the protein CASSYTGTGGYEQYF.

V usage is TRBV7-2 and J usage is TRBJ1-1, with D maybe TRBD1 (6 bases). V gave up 4 bases and J gave up 4 bases, with 13 bases separating them. Germline values: CDR1 SGHTA, CDR2 FQGNSA. This CDR3 has 14 amino acids. The CDR3 DNA reads TGTGCCAGCAGCTCTAGCGGGGACATCACTGAAGCTTTCTTT. This gives the protein CASSSSGDITEAFF.

The genes are TRBV6-1 and TRBJ2-2; D not certain. The V end was cut by 0 bases, the J end by 6 bases, with 8 bases between. CDR1 and CDR2 (germline): MNHNS, SASEGT. The CDR3 extends over 14 amino acids. CDR3 coding DNA: TGTGCCAGCAGTGAAGCGCCTAGGTCCGGGGAGCTGTTTTTT. The encoded protein is CASSEAPRSGELFF.

This chain connects TRBV5-1 to TRBJ2-7; TRBD1 matches at 9 bases. The CDR3 consists of 16 residues. The J segment lost 6 bases and the V segment lost 1 base, leaving 11 bases of the junction unmatched. Looked up from germline, CDR1 is SGHRS and CDR2 is YFSETQ. The CDR3 here is CASSLTGTGSFTEQYF. CDR3 DNA sequence: TGCGCCAGCAGCTTGACCGGGACAGGGTCTTTCACCGAGCAGTACTTC.

The V gene is TRBV6-4, the J gene TRBJ1-5; tentative D call: TRBD1 (5 bases). The CDR3 runs to 13 residues. V lost 8 bases and J lost 4, with 12 bases in between. The germline CDR1 and CDR2 sequences are MRHNA and SNTAGT. The CDR3 DNA sequence: TGTGCCAGCTCTATGACAGAAAATCAGCCCCAGCATTTT. Its translation is CASSMTENQPQHF.

The chain combines TRBV7-2 with TRBJ2-5; 8 bases match TRBD2. Trimming removed 0 bases from V and 3 bases from J; junction bases left unmatched: 3. CDR3 length equals 15 residues. Germline loops: CDR1 SGHTA, CDR2 FQGNSA. DNA of the CDR3: TGTGCCAGCAGCTTAGCTGGTAGCGGGAAAGAGACCCAGTACTTC. It is translated as CASSLAGSGKETQYF. The full variable domain, rest sourced from reference TRBV7-2 and TRBJ2-5, is GAGVSQSPSNKVTEKGKDVELRCDPISGHTALYWYRQSLGQGLEFLIYFQGNSAPDKSGLPSDRFSAERTGGSVSTLTIQRTQQEDSAVYLCASSLAGSGKETQYFGPGTRLLVL.

The gene calls are TRBV18 and TRBJ2-4, with a possible D match to TRBD1 (6 bases). Trimming pared 4 bases from V and 3 bases from J, leaving 10 bases between. In germline, CDR1 is KGHSH, CDR2 LQKENI. The CDR3 contains 14 residues. This chain's CDR3 is CASSQDSNKNIQYF. The CDR3 DNA follows: TGTGCCAGCTCACAGGACAGTAACAAAAACATTCAGTACTTC.

The V and J genes are TRBV19 and TRBJ1-1; D not certain. The germline V gene encodes CDR1 LNHDA and CDR2 SQIVND (reference sequence). The CDR3 sequence is 12 residues long. V dropped 2 bases and J dropped 2 bases, with 3 bases sitting between them. CDR3: CASSIPNTEAFF. CDR3 DNA sequence: TGTGCCAGTAGTATACCAAACACTGAAGCTTTCTTT.

The chain links TRBV6-1 to TRBJ2-5; 7 bases map to TRBD1. The CDR3 contains 15 residues. With V trimmed by 6 bases and J by 2 bases, 9 bases remained unmatched. The germline V gene encodes CDR1 MNHNS and CDR2 SASEGT. CDR3 in amino acids: CASSLQGQKQETQYF. The CDR3, as DNA: TGTGCCAGCAGCTTACAGGGACAGAAGCAAGAGACCCAGTACTTC.

This sequence joins TRBV6-1 and TRBJ2-5; 7 bases align to TRBD2. From germline, CDR1 is MNHNS and CDR2 SASEGT. The CDR3 totals 13 residues. V gave up 3 bases and J gave up 2 bases; unmatched junction bases: 0. The CDR3: CASSEREQETQYF. The CDR3 DNA reads TGTGCCAGCAGTGAGCGGGAGCAAGAGACCCAGTACTTC.